Sequencing of this T cell receptor (beta chain) was carried out in a study of neurological immune-mediated disorders. At the level of the study: Secondary progressive cases numbered 3 among the roughly 34 multiple sclerosis patients, while the other 31 were relapsing-remitting.

TCRdb itself ran the 5' RACE reads through MiXCR, one entry per CDR3 protein. The sample contains over 55,000 distinct CDR3 sequences, roughly 2.5% of which appear only once. The table lists this clonotype with many counts. The CDR3 has 15 amino acids. Trimming left V 2 bases short and J 0 bases short, with 11 bases between. Germline CDR1 is SGHTA and CDR2 is FQGNSA. This receptor was obtained from a man aged 50 or older with multiple sclerosis. The chain employs TRBV7-2 and TRBJ2-7, with D unresolved. Sequenced input: PBMCs. As DNA, the CDR3 is TGTGCCAGCAGCTTAAATGTAGGAAGCTCCTACGAGCAGTACTTC. Amino acids: CASSLNVGSSYEQYF.